Following are 32 T cell receptor beta chains from one sample sequenced in a study of neoadjuvant nivolumab and ipilimumab in lung cancer. Sequencing was performed with immunoSEQ multiplex PCR; in TCRdb, only in-frame clones are kept and a portion is missing. The sample lists 9,100 or so clones; roughly 77% were seen once. Material: tumor tissue, obtained after neoadjuvant nivolumab, alone or with ipilimumab, at or shortly before surgery. Receptors originate from an adult with non-small cell lung cancer.

This clone appeared a single time. The chain couples TRBV5-4 to TRBJ2-2; D not resolved. The CDR3 is 14 amino acids. The germline CDR1 and CDR2 sequences are SGHNT and YYREEE (reference sequence). The V and J ends lost 3 bases and 6 bases respectively, with 12 bases between them. The CDR3 coding sequence is TGTGCCAGCAGCTCTATCCGGGTATCCGGGGAGCTGTTTTTT. Amino acid sequence: CASSSIRVSGELFF.

The chain combines TRBV6-1 with TRBJ2-7; a weak D match, TRBD2 (6 bases). The CDR3 is 15 residues long. Germline CDR1 is MNHNS and CDR2 is SASEGT. Trimming left V 1 base short and J 5 bases short, with 15 bases between. The CDR3 spells CASSEVSGWRDEQYF. CDR3 in DNA: TGTGCCAGCAGTGAAGTTTCAGGGTGGAGGGACGAGCAGTACTTC.

V is TRBV30 and J is TRBJ2-1; D might be TRBD2 (5 bases). Germline loops: CDR1 GTSNPN, CDR2 SVGIG (reference sequence). The ends were cut back, 2 bases at V and 0 bases at J, with 11 bases in the middle. CDR3 size: 15 residues. The CDR3 DNA follows: TGTGCCTGGAGTAAGACGGGAAGCTCCTACAATGAGCAGTTCTTC. It codes for CAWSKTGSSYNEQFF.

The chain has TRBV6-1 and TRBJ2-1; D is unresolved. The germline V gene has CDR1 MNHNS and CDR2 SASEGT. Trimming left V 7 bases short and J 9 bases short, with 13 bases between. The CDR3 is 12 residues long. The CDR3 spells CASTIQSSEQFF. Here the CDR3 DNA reads TGTGCCAGCACAATTCAGTCTAGTGAGCAGTTCTTC.

Only a few counts were recorded for this clone. This rearrangement joins TRBV6-4 to TRBJ2-1; D not resolved. Germline lookup yields CDR1 MRHNA and CDR2 SNTAGT. The CDR3 consists of 13 residues. Between the trimmed V and J ends, which lost 3 bases and 9 bases, there was a span of 12 bases. CDR3 amino acids: CASSDSEAGEQFF. The DNA for the CDR3 is TGTGCCAGCAGTGATTCAGAGGCAGGTGAGCAGTTCTTC.

V usage is TRBV6-6 and J usage is TRBJ1-5; 7 bases align to TRBD1. Germline CDR1 and CDR2: MNHNY and SVGAGI (reference sequence). The length of the CDR3 is 15 residues. The V segment lost 5 bases and the J segment 0 bases; nucleotides outside the gene matches: 4. The CDR3 DNA is TGTGCCAGCAGTCGACAGGGCTATAGCAATCAGCCCCAGCATTTT. Amino acid sequence: CASSRQGYSNQPQHF.

The chain joins TRBV27 to TRBJ2-1, with TRBD2 matching 14 bases. The CDR3 extends over 15 amino acids. Germline CDR1 reads MNHEY; CDR2 reads SMNVEV (reference sequence). With V trimmed by 5 bases and J by 12 bases, 9 bases remained unmatched. The DNA of the CDR3 is TGTGCCAGCAGTCCCATCGGACTAGCGGGGGGCATGCAGTTCTTC. Encoded protein: CASSPIGLAGGMQFF.

This clone was counted a single time. This sequence joins TRBV11-3 and TRBJ2-1; D call uncertain. Trimming removed 5 bases from V and 8 bases from J, with 13 bases in between. The CDR3 sequence is 13 residues long. The V gene's germline CDR1 is SGHNT and CDR2 YENEEA. The CDR3 DNA is TGTGCCAGCAGCCAGGACGGATGGGATGAGCAGTTCTTC. Amino acids: CASSQDGWDEQFF.

This clone was detected only a few times. The V and J genes are TRBV4-1 and TRBJ2-5, with TRBD1 identical over 9 bases. Germline V lookup: CDR1 MGHRA, CDR2 YSYEKL. The CDR3 has 16 amino acids. Trimming at V came to 1 base and at J to 5 bases, leaving 8 bases not matched to a gene. In DNA form, the CDR3 reads TGCGCCAGCAGCCAAGGGATGACAGGGGGAGAGGAGACCCAGTACTTC. Protein product: CASSQGMTGGEETQYF.

The rearrangement uses TRBV15 and TRBJ2-1, with 12 bases aligning to TRBD2. Trimming removed 1 base from V and 7 bases from J; junction bases left unmatched: 8. CDR1 and CDR2 (germline): LNHNV, YYDKDF (reference sequence). The CDR3 covers 17 residues. Written as DNA, the CDR3 is TGTGCCACCAGCAGAGGACTAGCGGGAGCGAGTTGGAATGAGCAGTTCTTC. It translates to CATSRGLAGASWNEQFF.

This clone was counted a single time. This chain connects TRBV6-6 to TRBJ1-1; 9 nucleotides line up with TRBD1. J was trimmed by 3 bases and V by 7 bases; bases with no gene match: 6. This CDR3 is 14 amino acids long. CDR1 and CDR2 from the germline V gene are MNHNY and SVGAGI (reference sequence). CDR3 sequence reads: CASTLTGGDTEAFF. In DNA form, the CDR3 reads TGTGCCAGCACGTTGACAGGGGGGGACACTGAAGCTTTCTTT.

The V call is TRBV5-1, the J call TRBJ2-7; D might be TRBD2 (6 bases). Germline loops: CDR1 SGHRS, CDR2 YFSETQ. The CDR3 extends over 15 amino acids. V was cut by 3 bases and J by 4 bases, with 17 bases left in between. The chain's CDR3 is CASSYRERSLYEQYF. In DNA, the CDR3 is TGCGCCAGCAGCTACCGGGAGAGAAGCCTTTACGAGCAGTACTTC.

The chain employs TRBV5-4 and TRBJ2-1; possibly TRBD2 for D (5 bases). The germline V gene encodes CDR1 SGHNT and CDR2 YYREEE (reference sequence). The CDR3 contains 13 residues. V was cut by 0 bases and J by 10 bases, with 11 bases left in between. CDR3 sequence reads: CASSLARENEQFF. In nucleotides, the CDR3 is TGTGCCAGCAGCTTGGCTAGGGAGAACGAGCAGTTCTTC.

The J gene is TRBJ2-7, the V gene TRBV7-2; TRBD2 aligns across 9 bases. The CDR3 spans 14 residues. V shed 0 bases and J 3 bases; nucleotides not matched to a gene: 0. CDR1 is SGHTA and CDR2 is FQGNSA in the germline V gene. CDR3 sequence reads: CASSLASGSYEQYF. For the CDR3, the DNA is TGTGCCAGCAGCTTAGCTAGCGGGAGCTACGAGCAGTACTTC.

V is TRBV11-2 and J is TRBJ2-1; tentatively, D is TRBD2 (5 bases). V was shortened by 0 bases and J by 5 bases, with 14 bases between the two germline ends. This CDR3 is built from 16 residues. CDR1 is SGHAT, CDR2 FQNNGV, per germline. CDR3 sequence: CASSLETRGSNNEQFF. In DNA form, the CDR3 reads TGTGCCAGCAGCTTAGAGACTCGGGGTTCTAACAATGAGCAGTTCTTC.

The chain carries TRBV9 and TRBJ1-3; 7 bases are shared with TRBD1. The CDR3 length is 14 residues. In germline, CDR1 is SGDLS, CDR2 YYNGEE. Unmatched junction bases numbered 3, after V lost 4 bases and J lost 2 bases. DNA of the CDR3: TGTGCCAGCAGCTCCGACAGGGCTGGAAACACCATATATTTT. Translated, it gives CASSSDRAGNTIYF.

Notes on this clone: At one end, the junction sequence differs from germline, possibly due to a read error. The chain is built from TRBV5-4 and TRBJ2-2; no clear D gene. The CDR3 totals 13 residues. Germline V gene data show CDR1 as SGHNT and CDR2 as YYREEE (reference sequence). The chain's CDR3 is CATSATATGELFF. As DNA, the CDR3 is TGTGCCACCAGCGCAACGGCTACCGGGGAGCTGTTTTTT.

The genes are TRBV5-1 and TRBJ2-1; 8 bases are shared with TRBD2. From germline, CDR1 is SGHRS and CDR2 YFSETQ. This CDR3 has 16 amino acids. V shed 3 bases, J shed 5 bases, and the junction held 10 bases outside the gene matches. CDR3 DNA: TGCGCCAGCAGCTCGTCGGGAGGGCCTGGAGACAATGAGCAGTTCTTC. It specifies CASSSSGGPGDNEQFF.

The count of this clone is one. The rearrangement joins TRBV27 to TRBJ2-6, with D unresolved. Germline V lookup: CDR1 MNHEY, CDR2 SMNVEV (reference sequence). The CDR3 runs 17 residues. V lost 6 bases and J lost 0, with 15 bases in between. CDR3 sequence reads: CASSRTLQSSGANVLTF. CDR3 coding DNA: TGTGCCAGCAGCCGAACCCTTCAGAGCTCTGGGGCCAACGTCCTGACTTTC. Full variable domain (rest looked up from reference TRBV27 and TRBJ2-6): EAQVTQNPRYLITVTGKKLTVTCSQNMNHEYMSWYRQDPGLGLRQIYYSMNVEVTDKGDVPEGYKVSRKEKRNFPLILESPSPNQTSLYFCASSRTLQSSGANVLTFGAGSRLTVL.

This chain's CDR3 is CASSLVLAGGSYNEQFF. For the CDR3, the DNA is TGTGCCAGCAGCTTAGTTCTAGCGGGAGGTTCCTACAATGAGCAGTTCTTC. The chain links TRBV7-9 to TRBJ2-1; TRBD2 aligns across 11 bases. V was pared by 1 base and J by 1 base, with 3 bases of the junction left unmatched. Germline CDR1 SEHNR, CDR2 FQNEAQ (reference sequence). CDR3 length: 17 residues.

This chain connects TRBV27 to TRBJ2-1; 10 bases are shared with TRBD2. Germline V gives CDR1 MNHEY, CDR2 SMNVEV (reference sequence). This CDR3 comprises 15 residues. Losses at the gene ends were 3 bases for V and 3 bases for J; bases not matched to a gene: 2. This CDR3 is CASSFIAGGYNEQFF. For the CDR3, the DNA is TGTGCCAGCAGTTTTATAGCGGGAGGCTACAATGAGCAGTTCTTC.

This chain connects TRBV25-1 to TRBJ2-3; 11 nucleotides align to TRBD2. This CDR3 has 15 residues. V shed 3 bases and J 7 bases; nucleotides not matched to a gene: 6. Germline-derived CDR1 and CDR2 are MGHDK and SYGVNS. The CDR3 region is CASSDVGLAAYTQYF. The CDR3 DNA reads TGTGCCAGCAGTGATGTGGGACTAGCGGCTTATACGCAGTATTTT.

The V gene is TRBV5-4, the J gene TRBJ2-4; TRBD1 matches 8 bases. The CDR3 runs to 16 residues. The V gene end was trimmed by 5 bases and the J gene end by 0 bases; junction bases not matched to a gene: 7. Germline V gene data show CDR1 as SGHNT and CDR2 as YYREEE (reference sequence). CDR3 nucleotides: TGTGCCAGCAGTTCCGGACAGGGAAGAGCCAAAAACATTCAGTACTTC. Amino acid sequence: CASSSGQGRAKNIQYF.

The V gene is TRBV6-1, the J gene TRBJ2-7, with D possibly TRBD1 on 6 matching bases. The V end was cut by 7 bases, the J end by 6 bases, with 16 bases between. Germline assignment: CDR1 MNHNS and CDR2 SASEGT. This CDR3 has 13 amino acids. The CDR3 DNA sequence: TGTGCCAGCAACACAGGGCAGACACCCGAGCAGTACTTC. Amino acid sequence: CASNTGQTPEQYF.

The chain carries TRBV4-2 and TRBJ2-7; possibly TRBD1 or TRBD2 for D (5 bases each). Germline V gene lookup returns CDR1 LGHNA and CDR2 YNFKEQ. The V end lost 2 bases, the J end lost 1 base, and 24 bases lay between the germline ends. This CDR3 is 19 amino acids long. This chain's CDR3 is CASSQPWDRARNRSYEQYF. DNA for the CDR3: TGTGCCAGCAGCCAACCATGGGACCGGGCAAGAAACCGGTCCTACGAGCAGTACTTC.

J is TRBJ2-7 and V is TRBV19; weak D call: TRBD1 (5 bases). Trimming pared 5 bases from V and 4 bases from J, leaving 15 bases between. The CDR3 totals 14 residues. CDR1 is LNHDA and CDR2 is SQIVND in the germline V gene (reference sequence). CDR3 nucleotide sequence: TGTGCCAGTAGTGACGGCCAGGGCTTGTACGAGCAGTACTTC. Translating gives CASSDGQGLYEQYF. Drawing the rest from reference TRBV19 and TRBJ2-7, the complete variable domain is DGGITQSPKYLFRKEGQNVTLSCEQNLNHDAMYWYRQDPGQGLRLIYYSQIVNDFQKGDIAEGYSVSREKKESFPLTVTSAQKNPTAFYLCASSDGQGLYEQYFGPGTRLTVT.

The rearrangement joins TRBV5-1 to TRBJ2-1; TRBD2 is a possible D gene (6 bases). There are 15 residues in the CDR3. Looked up from germline, CDR1 is SGHRS and CDR2 is YFSETQ. Trimming shortened V by 0 bases and J by 0 bases, and 7 bases separated the two germline ends. CDR3 nucleotide sequence: TGCGCCAGCAGCTTGGCCGGGAGCTCCTACAATGAGCAGTTCTTC. Protein sequence: CASSLAGSSYNEQFF.

V gene TRBV28 combines with J gene TRBJ2-6; D perhaps matches TRBD2 (5 bases). V lost 6 bases, J lost 0 bases, and 15 bases lay in between. The CDR3 consists of 17 residues. The V gene's germline CDR1 is MDHEN and CDR2 SYDVKM. The CDR3 reads CASSKVPGSSGANVLTF. Written as DNA, the CDR3 is TGTGCCAGCAGCAAGGTCCCGGGGAGCTCTGGGGCCAACGTCCTGACTTTC.

This rearrangement joins TRBV19 to TRBJ1-2; D unresolved. Per the germline V gene, CDR1 is LNHDA and CDR2 is SQIVND (reference sequence). This CDR3 comprises 16 residues. V was shortened by 3 bases and J by 4 bases, with 18 bases between the two germline ends. CDR3 DNA sequence: TGTGCCAGTAGTATCTCGCGAGTTGAGTATTCCTATGGCTACACCTTC. It is translated as CASSISRVEYSYGYTF.

This sequence joins TRBV5-1 and TRBJ2-5; 9 positions agree with TRBD2. The CDR3 extends over 15 amino acids. CDR1 is SGHRS, CDR2 YFSETQ, per germline. V gave up 2 bases and J gave up 1 base; unmatched junction bases: 3. CDR3 nucleotides: TGCGCCAGCAGCTTTAGCGGGAGTCGCCAAGAGACCCAGTACTTC. Amino acids: CASSFSGSRQETQYF.

V is TRBV4-2 and J is TRBJ2-1; D may be TRBD1 or TRBD2 (6 bases each). Trimming shortened V by 1 base and J by 8 bases, and 21 bases separated the two germline ends. Germline assignment: CDR1 LGHNA and CDR2 YNFKEQ. The CDR3 consists of 17 residues. CDR3 protein: CASSQGSGGSARDEQFF. Written as DNA, the CDR3 is TGTGCCAGCAGCCAAGGATCCGGGGGCTCGGCCAGGGATGAGCAGTTCTTC.

With regard to this clone: Germline and junction disagree at one end, which may indicate a read error. The rearrangement uses TRBV13 and TRBJ2-5; perhaps TRBD1 as D (6 bases). The CDR3 is made up of 13 amino acids. The V gene's germline CDR1 is PRHDT and CDR2 FYEKMQ (reference sequence). The CDR3 reads CASSVGGRGGQYF. The CDR3 bases are TGTGCCAGCAGCGTAGGCGGACGAGGGGGCCAGTACTTC.